This TCR beta chain originates from a study of shared clonotypes between healthy human individuals. Points on this clone: Its cognate antigen is unknown.

CDR3 length: 15 amino acids. CDR1 is LGHNA, CDR2 YNFKEQ, per germline. J was trimmed by 4 bases and V by 3 bases; bases with no gene match: 5. Original processing methods: ImmunoSEQ output lacked quality scores and full-length reads, limiting matched filtering. Clones were read by immunoSEQ multiplex PCR, and TCRdb kept only the in-frame ones, dropping some. V and J calls and clone size follow that table, whereas D and trimming were derived from the DNA. The data show around 480,000 clones, about 79% seen once. Donors were healthy HIV-negative adults without recently reported acute infections or vaccinations. Overall study findings and caveats: The expectation was that sequencing depth would affect clonotype sharing among donors.

The specimen was PBMCs. J is TRBJ2-1 and V is TRBV4-2; TRBD2 matches 8 bases. The source of this sequence is a woman aged 40 to 50 in good health. Some clones in this sample may be carry-over from other donors' samples. CDR3: CASSQRSGGYNEQFF. DNA of the CDR3: TGTGCCAGCAGCCAGAGAAGCGGGGGTTACAATGAGCAGTTCTTC.